The next 21 T cell receptor beta chains were all read from a single sample in a study of cytomegalovirus exposure and HLA in healthy donors. Data came from immunoSEQ multiplex PCR; TCRdb stores just in-frame clones and leaves some out. The sample records 130,000 to 150,000 clones, over 80% being singletons. The sequenced sample was PBMCs. Receptors originate from a woman in her 30s in good health and CMV-seropositive.

The count of this clone is one. The rearrangement links TRBV5-6 to TRBJ2-4, with D perhaps matching TRBD2 (5 bases). Germline CDR1 and CDR2: SGHDT and YYEEEE. This CDR3 has 17 residues. Between the trimmed V and J ends, which lost 4 bases and 8 bases, there was a span of 25 bases. DNA of the CDR3: TGTGCCAGCAGCAGTCTCCTACGAGGGATATATTTAGACATTCAGTACTTC. Amino acids: CASSSLLRGIYLDIQYF. Variable domain in full (rest from reference TRBV5-6 and TRBJ2-4): DAGVTQSPTHLIKTRGQQVTLRCSPKSGHDTVSWYQQALGQGPQFIFQYYEEEERQRGNFPDRFSGHQFPNYSSELNVNALLLGDSALYLCASSSLLRGIYLDIQYFGAGTRLSVL.

There are a few counts of this clone. The chain has TRBV2 and TRBJ1-4; 8 bases are a match to TRBD1. The CDR3 has 15 amino acids. Germline V lookup: CDR1 SNHLY, CDR2 FYNNEI. V shed 4 bases and J 6 bases; nucleotides not matched to a gene: 7. CDR3 loop: CASSVGTGRHEKLFF. Here the CDR3 DNA reads TGTGCCAGCAGTGTTGGGACAGGCCGGCATGAAAAACTGTTTTTT.

The V and J genes are TRBV15 and TRBJ2-3; no clear D. The CDR3 has 13 residues. Germline CDR1 is LNHNV and CDR2 is YYDKDF (reference sequence). Trimming pared 5 bases from V and 5 bases from J, leaving 11 bases between. The CDR3 region has the DNA TGTGCCACCAGCGTAAGCTCGAGAGATACGCAGTATTTT. The encoded protein is CATSVSSRDTQYF. The whole variable domain, remainder taken from reference TRBV15 and TRBJ2-3, is DAMVIQNPRYQVTQFGKPVTLSCSQTLNHNVMYWYQQKSSQAPKLLFHYYDKDFNNEADTPDNFQSRRPNTSFCFLDIRSPGLGDTAMYLCATSVSSRDTQYFGPGTRLTVL.

The chain links TRBV14 to TRBJ2-2; TRBD2 matches 8 bases. V lost 5 bases, J lost 5 bases, and 13 bases stayed unmatched. Germline loops: CDR1 SGHDN, CDR2 FVKESK. The CDR3 spans 17 residues. CDR3 amino acids: CASSDSSKGGRTGELFF. DNA for the CDR3: TGTGCCAGCAGCGACTCATCAAAGGGCGGGAGGACCGGGGAGCTGTTTTTT.

The V gene is TRBV28, the J gene TRBJ1-2; D unresolved. Germline loops: CDR1 MDHEN, CDR2 SYDVKM. The CDR3 sequence is 12 residues long. The V end was cut by 0 bases, the J end by 7 bases, with 6 bases between. CDR3 loop: CASSLWGSGYTF. CDR3 nucleotides: TGTGCCAGCAGTTTATGGGGGAGTGGCTACACCTTC.

CDR3 residues: CASSDEADTEAFF. In nucleotides, the CDR3 is TGTGCCAGCAGTGACGAAGCGGACACTGAAGCTTTCTTT. The chain links TRBV2 to TRBJ1-1; D is unclear. Looked up from germline, CDR1 is SNHLY and CDR2 is FYNNEI. This CDR3 comprises 13 residues. The V gene lost 3 bases and the J gene lost 3 bases, with 8 bases spanning the gap.

This sequence joins TRBV5-1 and TRBJ2-1, with TRBD2 as a possible D gene (5 bases). Trimming left V 4 bases short and J 4 bases short, with 12 bases between. This CDR3 is 14 amino acids long. Germline V gives CDR1 SGHRS, CDR2 YFSETQ. In DNA form, the CDR3 reads TGCGCCAGCAGCCGAGGGAGCGGATACAATGAGCAGTTCTTC. Residues: CASSRGSGYNEQFF.

The V and J genes are TRBV7-6 and TRBJ2-1; TRBD1 matches at 8 bases. The germline V gene encodes CDR1 SGHVS and CDR2 FNYEAQ. Trimming cost V 5 bases and J 3 bases; bases outside gene matches: 3. The CDR3 is 14 amino acids. The DNA for the CDR3 is TGTGCCAGCAGCCCTGGGACAGGCTACAATGAGCAGTTCTTC. Encoded protein: CASSPGTGYNEQFF.

The rearrangement links TRBV2 to TRBJ2-3; D may be TRBD2 (6 bases). CDR1 and CDR2 (germline): SNHLY, FYNNEI. This CDR3 is 12 amino acids long. The V end lost 7 bases, the J end lost 6 bases, and 11 bases lay between the germline ends. CDR3 sequence (DNA): TGTGCCAGCAATGGACGGGAGGATACGCAGTATTTT. Protein sequence: CASNGREDTQYF.

The rearrangement links TRBV6-5 to TRBJ2-5; TRBD1 aligns across 9 bases. Trimming at V came to 5 bases and at J to 5 bases, leaving 9 bases not matched to a gene. The CDR3 has 15 residues. CDR1 is MNHEY and CDR2 is SVGAGI in the germline V gene. As DNA, the CDR3 is TGTGCCAGCAGTCGGACAGGGGTATCGAGGGAGACCCAGTACTTC. It specifies CASSRTGVSRETQYF.

J is TRBJ2-5 and V is TRBV10-3; D ambiguous. The CDR3 loop spans 13 amino acids. V was trimmed by 0 bases and J by 5 bases, leaving 7 bases between them. The germline V gene has CDR1 ENHRY and CDR2 SYGVKD. CDR3 DNA sequence: TGTGCCATCAGTGAGTCGGCCTTGGAGACCCAGTACTTC. Amino acids: CAISESALETQYF.

This clone was observed once. The CDR3: CASSYDRAAYEQYF. The CDR3 DNA is TGTGCCAGCAGCTACGACAGGGCCGCCTACGAGCAGTACTTC. This chain connects TRBV7-8 to TRBJ2-7; TRBD1 agrees at 7 bases. Looked up from germline, CDR1 is SGHVS and CDR2 is FQNEAQ. The CDR3 has 14 amino acids. V shed 4 bases and J 2 bases; nucleotides not matched to a gene: 5.

The chain carries TRBV6-1 and TRBJ2-7; 10 bases align to TRBD1. After removal of 6 bases from V and 4 bases from J, the junction contained 3 bases not matched to a gene. The CDR3 has 13 residues. Germline V gives CDR1 MNHNS, CDR2 SASEGT. In DNA, the CDR3 is TGTGCCAGCAGCCGGGACAGGGGTTACGAGCAGTACTTC. Its protein is CASSRDRGYEQYF.

As regards this clone: Sequence at one end of the junction differs from germline and may be a read error. This sample includes further DNA sequences coding for the same CDR3. The chain uses TRBV28 and TRBJ2-7; D possibly matches TRBD1 or TRBD2 (6 bases each). CDR1 is MDHEN and CDR2 is SYDVKM in the germline V gene. This CDR3 has 12 amino acids. The CDR3 loop is CASSLWGAEQYF. The CDR3 DNA is TGTGCCAGCAGCTTATGGGGGGCCGAGCAGTACTTC.

J is TRBJ2-1 and V is TRBV6-5, with a tentative D call TRBD2 (6 bases). Trimming shortened V by 6 bases and J by 5 bases, and 14 bases separated the two germline ends. The CDR3 contains 14 residues. Germline CDR1 is MNHEY and CDR2 is SVGAGI. This CDR3 reads CASSRTLANNEQFF. As DNA, the CDR3 is TGTGCCAGCAGCCGAACTCTAGCGAACAATGAGCAGTTCTTC.

The genes are TRBV5-1 and TRBJ2-7, with 9 bases fitting TRBD2. CDR3 length: 15 amino acids. Germline V CDR1 and CDR2: SGHRS, YFSETQ. V lost 2 bases and J lost 7; bases outside the gene matches: 10. Here the CDR3 reads CASSFSASGAGEQYF. CDR3 nucleotide sequence: TGCGCCAGCAGCTTTTCGGCTAGCGGGGCGGGTGAGCAGTACTTC.

J is TRBJ1-2 and V is TRBV7-8; TRBD1 matches at 12 bases. Germline values: CDR1 SGHVS, CDR2 FQNEAQ. Losses at the gene ends were 4 bases for V and 3 bases for J; bases not matched to a gene: 9. This CDR3 has 17 residues. The CDR3 bases are TGTGCCAGCAGCTCAGTTCCGGGACAGGGGGCTGACTATGGCTACACCTTC. The encoded protein is CASSSVPGQGADYGYTF.

Points on this clone: One end of the junction varies from germline; a read error may be responsible. This chain links TRBV6-1 with TRBJ2-7; 9 bases fit TRBD1. Germline V gives CDR1 MNHNS, CDR2 SASEGT. There are 15 residues in the CDR3. The CDR3 spells CASSSMGTGKVFFDF. DNA of the CDR3: TGTGCCAGCAGTTCAATGGGGACAGGGAAGGTGTTTTTCGACTTC.

This chain links TRBV9 with TRBJ2-3; D is unclear. This CDR3 has 13 residues. Germline CDR1 is SGDLS and CDR2 is YYNGEE. The germline V and J ends were trimmed by 3 bases and 3 bases, with 8 bases remaining between them. In DNA form, the CDR3 reads TGTGCCAGCAGCGGGCTTTTAACAGATACGCAGTATTTT. Protein: CASSGLLTDTQYF.

There are many counts of this clone. The chain combines TRBV5-1 with TRBJ1-2, with D tentatively TRBD1 (5 bases). V lost 3 bases to trimming and J lost 4 bases, with 13 bases between them. CDR1 and CDR2 from the germline V gene are SGHRS and YFSETQ. CDR3 length: 14 residues. The CDR3 sequence is CASSSTADGYGYTF. For the CDR3, the DNA is TGCGCCAGCAGCTCGACAGCCGACGGCTATGGCTACACCTTC.

The V gene is TRBV14, the J gene TRBJ2-1; 7 nucleotides agree with TRBD2. The germline CDR1 and CDR2 sequences are SGHDN and FVKESK. The CDR3 loop spans 14 amino acids. With V trimmed by 7 bases and J by 8 bases, 11 bases remained unmatched. CDR3 sequence (DNA): TGTGCCAGCAATCGGCAGGGAGGGATCCATGAGCAGTTCTTC. Residues: CASNRQGGIHEQFF.